This T cell receptor (beta chain) stems from a study of CD8+CD57+ T cells in acquired aplastic anemia. Study overall: An average of 3.2 ug of DNA was obtained from sorted CD4+ and CD8+ cells. Average CD4+ read depth in healthy donors was around 10 million reads. Study-wide points: More than 25 was the count of CD8+ CDR3 sequences that patients shared with controls. Patients showed no significant difference from controls in CD8+ Simpson's diversity.

This clonotype was detected ten times or more. Its target is unknown. For CDR3 and TCR beta VDJ profiling, genomic DNA was the template used. TCRdb ran MiXCR on the reads and lists one entry per CDR3 protein. The sample includes 86,000 or so distinct CDR3 sequences, approximately 46% of them seen just once. The receptor's source is a human donor in good health, serving as a control. The sequenced sample consisted of sorted CD4+, CD8+, or CD8+CD57+ T cells (not recorded which) from PBMCs.

As DNA, the CDR3 is TGTGCCAGTACAGCCGGGAGTCGAAACGAGCAGTACTTC. It yields the protein CASTAGSRNEQYF. The chain has TRBV5-4 and TRBJ2-7, with D maybe TRBD2 (6 bases). V was cut by 8 bases and J by 5 bases, with 17 bases left in between. Germline lookup yields CDR1 SGHNT and CDR2 YYREEE (reference sequence). The CDR3 runs 13 residues.